This TCR beta chain was sequenced in a study of T cells after yellow fever vaccination (dated by TCRdb to between 2019 and 2020). For the wider study: The SMART-Seq v4 Ultra Low Input RNA kit was used to prepare libraries from fractions with low cell numbers. Bulk TCR alpha and beta repertoires were sequenced longitudinally to track T-cell clones before and after primary and booster YFV17D yellow fever vaccination. Two healthy male donors, one aged 18 to 30 and one aged 30 to 40 years, were included in the cohort. Blood samples were taken at several timepoints before and after primary and secondary immunization, and bulk PBMC replicates and cell subsets were isolated.

Synthesis of TCR cDNA relied on 5'RACE template switching, a step that introduced a universal primer site along with unique molecular identifiers. cDNA synthesis was primed from both the TCR alpha and TCR beta constant segments. Library amplification involved two PCR steps, and the second step added sample barcodes and sequencing adapters. Sequencing of libraries was done on Illumina HiSeq 2500 (2x100 bp) or NovaSeq (2x150 bp). Per the original workflow: Demultiplexing of reads and collapsing into UMI consensus sequences were performed with MIGEC, and V(D)J alignment was carried out with MiXCR. Vaccine-responding clonotypes were defined with edgeR using replicate PBMC samples, requiring FDR below 0.01 and a log2 fold change above 5 up to day 15. Each bulk clonotype received a CD4 or CD8 identity based on whether the sequenced CD4 or CD8 repertoire contained that clonotype at higher abundance. Through fastp at Q25 and MiXCR, TCRdb rebuilt clones from the public reads, retaining in-frame beta chains. Entries are consolidated by CDR3 protein sequence, retaining the most common genes and DNA. The V and J calls and clone size come from TCRdb's table, not from the authors' own analysis. This sample has 150,000 to 200,000 distinct CDR3 sequences in its table, and 5.5% to 7.5% of those were observed once. About 2.8% of the sample is in the top ten clones.

Trimming takes 5 bases from V and 5 bases from J, and the germline ends sit 9 bases apart. The CDR3 runs 13 residues from the cysteine to the phenylalanine. This entry keeps only the CDR3 DNA: 39 bases, framed from base 1. The germline V gene sets CDR1 to SGHTA and CDR2 to FQGTGA. The research as a whole found: Computational filtering was needed because FACS-sorted repertoires could contain abundant contaminating clonotypes from the bulk population. After the booster, most of the clones that had expanded following primary vaccination were detected again (approximately 96% of CD4 and around 87% of CD8), which suggests that memory was broadly maintained. Compared with the primary T-cell response, the secondary T-cell response was faster but weaker, reaching its peak on day 5 rather than on day 15. A small share of clonotypes occurred in both CD4 and CD8 compartments, likely arising from convergent recombination. The study included only two donors, which limits how far the findings can be generalized.

The treatment or condition label, read with the paper, signifies: live attenuated yellow fever vaccine strain. PBMCs were isolated from peripheral blood using a standard Ficoll-Paque protocol. Dynabeads CD4 and CD8 positive selection kits were used to isolate CD4 and CD8 T-cell fractions. RNA was extracted with TriZol from bulk PBMCs, CD4 and CD8 fractions, and dextramer-positive and dextramer-negative fractions. This clonotype was recorded many times. Its binding antigen is unknown. Per-base qualities were not stored, and no clone one base away is much larger. This specimen consisted of CD4+ T cells sorted from PBMCs, obtained on the day of the first yellow fever vaccination. Recombination connected TRBV7-3 to TRBJ2-2, with no confident D gene call. The receptor comes from a man aged 18 to 29 who received the YFV17D yellow fever vaccine. The CDR3 reads as follows: CASSPSATGELFF. The sequenced DNA is TGTGCCAGCAGCCCCAGCGCGACCGGGGAGCTGTTTTTT.